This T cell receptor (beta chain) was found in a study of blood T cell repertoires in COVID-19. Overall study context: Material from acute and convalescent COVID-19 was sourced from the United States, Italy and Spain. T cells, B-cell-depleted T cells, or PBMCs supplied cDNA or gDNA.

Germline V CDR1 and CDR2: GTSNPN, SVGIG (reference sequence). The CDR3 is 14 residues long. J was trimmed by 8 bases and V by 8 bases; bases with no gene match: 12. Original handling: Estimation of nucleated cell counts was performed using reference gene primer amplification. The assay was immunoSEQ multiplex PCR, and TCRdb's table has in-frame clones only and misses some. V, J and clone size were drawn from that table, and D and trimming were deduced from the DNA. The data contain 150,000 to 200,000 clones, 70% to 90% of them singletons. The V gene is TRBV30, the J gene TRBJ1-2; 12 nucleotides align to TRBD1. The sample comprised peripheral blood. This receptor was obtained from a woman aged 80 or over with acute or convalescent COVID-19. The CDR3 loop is CARGTGGAWAGYTF. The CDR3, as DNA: TGTGCCCGGGGGACAGGGGGCGCATGGGCAGGCTACACCTTC.